This paragraph reports one TCR beta chain. CDR3 length equals 14 residues. Trimming left V 2 bases short and J 7 bases short, with 14 bases between. Germline V gene lookup returns CDR1 KGHSH and CDR2 LQKENI. Original processing methods: The assay estimated nucleated cells by amplifying reference gene primers. Clones were sequenced by immunoSEQ multiplex PCR, and TCRdb holds only the in-frame ones, with some missing. V and J calls and clone size follow that table, whereas D and trimming were derived from the DNA. The sample lists tens of thousands of clones, 65% to 85% seen once, with around 5.3% in the top ten. The sample is drawn from a study of blood T cell repertoires in COVID-19. Study-wide context: Specimens from acute and convalescent COVID-19 originated in the United States, Italy and Spain.

This clonotype originated in a man in his 60s with active or convalescent COVID-19. Sequencing used peripheral blood. The rearrangement joins TRBV18 to TRBJ1-1; D may be TRBD1 (6 bases). In DNA form, the CDR3 reads TGTGCCAGCTCACCAAAGGTTGGGGGCGTTGAAGCTTTCTTT. The encoded protein is CASSPKVGGVEAFF. The full variable domain, with the rest looked up from reference TRBV18 and TRBJ1-1, is NAGVMQNPRHLVRRRGQEARLRCSPMKGHSHVYWYRQLPEEGLKFMVYLQKENIIDESGMPKERFSAEFPKEGPSILRIQQVVRGDSAAYFCASSPKVGGVEAFFGQGTRLTVV.